The 32 T cell receptor beta chains below come from one sample, sequenced in a study of cytomegalovirus exposure and HLA in healthy donors. The assay was immunoSEQ multiplex PCR, and TCRdb's table has in-frame clones only and misses some. The table includes about 180,000 clones, 87% detected once. The sequencing sample was made of PBMCs. These receptors were obtained from a woman younger than 45 in good health and CMV-seronegative.

The chain combines TRBV5-1 with TRBJ1-1; no reliable D call. The CDR3 runs to 14 residues. Germline CDR1 is SGHRS and CDR2 is YFSETQ. Trimming stripped 0 bases from V and 6 bases from J, with 12 bases between. The CDR3 DNA follows: TGCGCCAGCAGCTTGGCCGTCGGAGCAGCTGAAGCTTTCTTT. Protein sequence: CASSLAVGAAEAFF.

The rearrangement links TRBV5-6 to TRBJ1-2; 7 nucleotides align to TRBD1. This CDR3 has 14 amino acids. CDR1 SGHDT and CDR2 YYEEEE come from the germline V gene. The J segment lost 3 bases and the V segment lost 4 bases, leaving 6 bases of the junction unmatched. CDR3 bases: TGTGCCAGCAGCCCGAAGGGACAGTACTATGGCTACACCTTC. Its translation: CASSPKGQYYGYTF. The whole variable domain, filled in from reference TRBV5-6 and TRBJ1-2, reads DAGVTQSPTHLIKTRGQQVTLRCSPKSGHDTVSWYQQALGQGPQFIFQYYEEEERQRGNFPDRFSGHQFPNYSSELNVNALLLGDSALYLCASSPKGQYYGYTFGSGTRLTVV.

The rearrangement uses TRBV6-5 and TRBJ1-2; TRBD1 matches at 10 bases. Germline V gene sequence: CDR1 MNHEY, CDR2 SVGAGI. Trimming removed 6 bases from V and 5 bases from J; junction bases left unmatched: 9. This CDR3 comprises 15 residues. The CDR3 here is CASSRELGQGYGYTF. The DNA of the CDR3 is TGTGCCAGCAGCAGAGAACTGGGACAGGGGTATGGCTACACCTTC.

V gene TRBV6-1 combines with J gene TRBJ1-3; D might be TRBD1 (6 bases). Germline V gene data show CDR1 as MNHNS and CDR2 as SASEGT. The CDR3 length is 17 residues. The V and J ends lost 0 bases and 2 bases respectively, with 14 bases between them. The CDR3 is CASSEAGYWGPGNTIYF. The DNA for the CDR3 is TGTGCCAGCAGTGAAGCAGGGTATTGGGGGCCTGGAAACACCATATATTTT.

This clone was seen just once. V gene TRBV19 combines with J gene TRBJ1-5; a possible D gene is TRBD1 (5 bases). Germline lookup yields CDR1 LNHDA and CDR2 SQIVND (reference sequence). The CDR3 is 17 amino acids. Trimming took off 6 bases at V and 0 bases at J, with 18 bases between the two ends. The CDR3 reads CASSSWGVVYSNQPQHF. Here the CDR3 DNA reads TGTGCCAGTAGCTCGTGGGGGGTCGTTTATAGCAATCAGCCCCAGCATTTT.

This chain joins TRBV7-2 and TRBJ1-5; D gene ambiguous. Trimming shortened V by 5 bases and J by 5 bases, and 16 bases separated the two germline ends. The CDR3 is made up of 15 amino acids. Looked up from germline, CDR1 is SGHTA and CDR2 is FQGNSA. The CDR3 region is CASSLRGNPDQPQHF. DNA of the CDR3: TGTGCCAGCAGCCTACGAGGGAATCCTGATCAGCCCCAGCATTTT.

The chain carries TRBV5-1 and TRBJ1-2; D is unclear. The ends were cut back, 3 bases at V and 0 bases at J, with 6 bases in the middle. Germline assignment: CDR1 SGHRS and CDR2 YFSETQ. This CDR3 has 13 amino acids. The CDR3 DNA follows: TGCGCCAGCAGCTACGGGGCTAACTATGGCTACACCTTC. Amino acid sequence: CASSYGANYGYTF.

The chain couples TRBV9 to TRBJ1-3, with TRBD1 as a possible D gene (6 bases). The CDR3 loop spans 15 amino acids. Trimming took 0 bases from V and 2 from J, leaving 9 bases between them. Germline CDR1 SGDLS, CDR2 YYNGEE. The CDR3 sequence: CASSVGAGAGNTIYF. Here the CDR3 DNA reads TGTGCCAGCAGCGTAGGCGCAGGGGCTGGAAACACCATATATTTT.

The chain recombines TRBV10-2 with TRBJ2-7; 8 positions match TRBD1. Germline CDR1 WSHSY, CDR2 SAAADI. After removal of 8 bases from V and 1 base from J, the junction contained 13 bases not matched to a gene. The CDR3 loop spans 16 amino acids. Here the CDR3 reads CASGKYGQGLSYEQYF. CDR3 DNA: TGCGCCAGCGGAAAATATGGACAGGGACTTTCCTACGAGCAGTACTTC.

In this sample, this clone turned up once. J is TRBJ1-2 and V is TRBV7-2; TRBD1 agrees at 8 bases. CDR3 length: 14 residues. The V gene end was trimmed by 3 bases and the J gene end by 5 bases; junction bases not matched to a gene: 5. The germline V gene has CDR1 SGHTA and CDR2 FQGNSA. The CDR3: CASSFPRTGYGYTF. The CDR3 nucleotides read TGTGCCAGCAGCTTTCCCCGGACAGGGTATGGCTACACCTTC.

This chain uses TRBV4-1 with TRBJ2-7, with D possibly matching TRBD1 (6 bases). Germline V gene data show CDR1 as MGHRA and CDR2 as YSYEKL. The CDR3 has 13 amino acids. V lost 2 bases and J 3 bases, leaving 8 bases between the germline ends. Written as DNA, the CDR3 is TGCGCCAGCAGCCAATACAGGGACTACGAGCAGTACTTC. Its protein product is CASSQYRDYEQYF.

This clone was observed a few times. The CDR3 spells CASSPKQGRYEQYF. CDR3 nucleotides: TGTGCCAGCAGCCCAAAGCAGGGTAGGTACGAGCAGTACTTC. V is TRBV13 and J is TRBJ2-7; TRBD1 is a possible D gene (5 bases). Germline V CDR1 and CDR2: PRHDT, FYEKMQ (reference sequence). The V and J ends lost 5 bases and 4 bases respectively, with 15 bases between them. The CDR3 loop spans 14 amino acids.

The chain recombines TRBV11-2 with TRBJ2-5; D call uncertain. This CDR3 has 12 amino acids. In germline, CDR1 is SGHAT, CDR2 FQNNGV. V was cut by 3 bases and J by 4 bases, with 6 bases left in between. The CDR3 here is CASSFTGETQYF. In nucleotides, the CDR3 is TGTGCCAGCAGCTTTACCGGAGAGACCCAGTACTTC.

The rearrangement joins TRBV4-1 to TRBJ2-1; possible D gene TRBD1, 6 bases. CDR3 size: 16 residues. From germline, CDR1 is MGHRA and CDR2 YSYEKL. The V and J ends lost 2 bases and 0 bases respectively, with 11 bases between them. CDR3 sequence (DNA): TGCGCCAGCAGCCAACCCCAGGGGAGCTCCTACAATGAGCAGTTCTTC. As protein: CASSQPQGSSYNEQFF.

This chain connects TRBV6-6 to TRBJ1-1; unclear D gene. This CDR3 has 13 residues. Germline CDR1 is MNHNY and CDR2 is SVGAGI (reference sequence). Trimming removed 2 bases from V and 2 bases from J, with 6 bases in between. DNA of the CDR3: TGTGCCAGCAGTTACCGTAGAAACACTGAAGCTTTCTTT. It is translated as CASSYRRNTEAFF.

The chain has TRBV9 and TRBJ2-5, with 10 bases lining up with TRBD2. This CDR3 contains 17 residues. Trimming cost V 0 bases and J 5 bases; bases outside gene matches: 10. Per the germline V gene, CDR1 is SGDLS and CDR2 is YYNGEE. CDR3 DNA sequence: TGTGCCAGCAGCGTAGGATTGAGCGGGGGGGCTCGGGAGACCCAGTACTTC. It codes for CASSVGLSGGARETQYF.

This clone has a single count. This chain connects TRBV7-9 to TRBJ2-2; maybe TRBD1 (6 bases). This CDR3 spans 15 amino acids. Germline lookup yields CDR1 SEHNR and CDR2 FQNEAQ (reference sequence). The V gene lost 5 bases and the J gene lost 2 bases, with 12 bases spanning the gap. CDR3 coding DNA: TGTGCCAGCAGCCCGGGACAAAAAAACACCGGGGAGCTGTTTTTT. This encodes CASSPGQKNTGELFF.

This sequence joins TRBV5-1 and TRBJ2-3; possibly TRBD2 for D (7 bases). Germline V lookup: CDR1 SGHRS, CDR2 YFSETQ. Trimming took off 4 bases at V and 10 bases at J, with 13 bases between the two ends. The CDR3 consists of 12 residues. CDR3 sequence reads: CASSGGAMAQYF. The CDR3 nucleotides are TGCGCCAGCAGCGGGGGGGCTATGGCGCAGTATTTT.

This clone appeared a single time. The rearrangement links TRBV5-4 to TRBJ1-1, with TRBD1 matching over 7 bases. V shed 2 bases and J 4 bases; nucleotides not matched to a gene: 8. The CDR3 is 15 amino acids. Germline loops: CDR1 SGHNT, CDR2 YYREEE (reference sequence). CDR3 sequence: CASSFADRVGTEAFF. The CDR3 DNA reads TGTGCCAGCAGCTTTGCTGACAGGGTGGGCACTGAAGCTTTCTTT.

The V and J genes are TRBV27 and TRBJ1-2; D is unclear. Germline CDR1 reads MNHEY; CDR2 reads SMNVEV (reference sequence). The V and J ends lost 6 bases and 5 bases respectively, with 22 bases between them. This CDR3 spans 16 amino acids. The DNA of the CDR3 is TGTGCCAGCAGCGCCCTAGAGGCACCTGGCGGGTATGGCTACACCTTC. Translated: CASSALEAPGGYGYTF.

The chain recombines TRBV5-1 with TRBJ2-1; 9 bases map to TRBD1. The CDR3 contains 15 residues. V lost 4 bases and J lost 9; bases outside the gene matches: 11. Germline V gene sequence: CDR1 SGHRS, CDR2 YFSETQ. CDR3 loop: CASSPPGQGGGEQFF. The CDR3 region has the DNA TGCGCCAGCAGCCCACCGGGACAGGGAGGTGGTGAGCAGTTCTTC.

This chain links TRBV30 with TRBJ2-2; the D is unclear. CDR1 is GTSNPN, CDR2 SVGIG, per germline (reference sequence). The germline V and J ends were trimmed by 0 bases and 4 bases, with 6 bases remaining between them. CDR3 length: 13 residues. CDR3: CAWSVVSTGELFF. The CDR3 region has the DNA TGTGCCTGGAGTGTAGTCAGCACCGGGGAGCTGTTTTTT.

In this sample, this clone turned up once. This sequence joins TRBV5-4 and TRBJ2-1; 9 bases line up with TRBD2. The CDR3 loop spans 15 amino acids. Germline-derived CDR1 and CDR2 are SGHNT and YYREEE (reference sequence). V shed 0 bases, J shed 7 bases, and the junction held 5 bases outside the gene matches. In DNA form, the CDR3 reads TGTGCCAGCAGCTTGGCCTTGGGACTAGCAAATGAGCAGTTCTTC. Protein sequence: CASSLALGLANEQFF.

The chain recombines TRBV2 with TRBJ2-7; 12 nucleotides align to TRBD2. The CDR3 runs to 16 residues. The V and J ends lost 9 bases and 0 bases, in that order; junction bases with no gene match: 9. The germline V gene has CDR1 SNHLY and CDR2 FYNNEI. The chain's CDR3 is CARGSGLAGTSYEQYF. CDR3 in DNA: TGTGCCAGAGGGAGCGGACTAGCGGGGACCTCCTACGAGCAGTACTTC.

This clone was seen more than once but under ten times. V gene TRBV18 combines with J gene TRBJ1-3; D ambiguous. Germline assignment: CDR1 KGHSH and CDR2 LQKENI. This CDR3 contains 14 residues. Trimming removed 6 bases from V and 0 bases from J, with 9 bases in between. The CDR3 nucleotides are TGTGCCAGCTCTGTCGCTAACTCTGGAAACACCATATATTTT. Its translation is CASSVANSGNTIYF.

The chain recombines TRBV18 with TRBJ1-5, with TRBD1 matching 9 bases. CDR1 and CDR2 (germline): KGHSH, LQKENI. CDR3 length equals 16 residues. The ends lost 4 bases at V and 6 bases at J; junction bases unmatched: 10. CDR3 protein: CASSRSDRGGSQPQHF. The DNA of the CDR3 is TGTGCCAGCTCACGCTCGGACAGGGGTGGGAGTCAGCCCCAGCATTTT.

The CDR3 loop is CASSLPPGGGYGYTF. CDR3 DNA sequence: TGTGCCAGCAGCTTGCCCCCAGGGGGTGGATATGGCTACACCTTC. The chain is built from TRBV5-5 and TRBJ1-2; TRBD1 aligns across 7 bases. In germline, CDR1 is SGHKS, CDR2 YYEKEE (reference sequence). The CDR3 is made up of 15 amino acids. The ends lost 1 base at V and 5 bases at J; junction bases unmatched: 8.

There are a few counts of this clone. This chain joins TRBV2 and TRBJ1-5; TRBD1 agrees at 9 bases. Trimming took 5 bases from V and 5 from J; bases not matched to a gene: 4. The CDR3 covers 14 residues. The germline V gene encodes CDR1 SNHLY and CDR2 FYNNEI. The CDR3 bases are TGTGCCAGCAGTCCGGGACAGGGCTATCAGCCCCAGCATTTT. It is translated as CASSPGQGYQPQHF.

The chain uses TRBV5-1 and TRBJ1-2; 9 positions agree with TRBD1. This CDR3 has 14 residues. From germline, CDR1 is SGHRS and CDR2 YFSETQ. The junction had 9 bases not matched to a gene; V was cut back by 4 bases and J by 8 bases. CDR3 coding DNA: TGCGCCAGCAGCCTTTCACAGGGGGCATGGGGCTACACCTTC. This translates into CASSLSQGAWGYTF.

The V and J genes are TRBV2 and TRBJ2-2, with 7 bases lining up with TRBD2. CDR1 is SNHLY, CDR2 FYNNEI, per germline. Trimming took 8 bases from V and 5 from J; bases not matched to a gene: 2. This CDR3 is 12 amino acids long. The CDR3 reads CASGGVTGELFF. The CDR3, as DNA: TGTGCCAGCGGGGGGGTGACCGGGGAGCTGTTTTTT.

CDR3 residues: CASSLLGQGGYEQFF. The DNA of the CDR3 is TGTGCCAGCAGCTTATTGGGACAGGGGGGTTATGAGCAGTTCTTC. The chain uses TRBV11-2 and TRBJ2-1; 11 nucleotides agree with TRBD1. The CDR3 covers 15 residues. V shed 2 bases, J shed 8 bases, and the junction held 5 bases outside the gene matches. Germline V CDR1 and CDR2: SGHAT, FQNNGV.

V is TRBV30 and J is TRBJ2-7; D possibly corresponds to TRBD1 (6 bases). Germline assignment: CDR1 GTSNPN and CDR2 SVGIG (reference sequence). The CDR3 covers 13 residues. Between the trimmed V and J ends, which lost 2 bases and 4 bases, there was a span of 12 bases. The CDR3 region has the DNA TGTGCCTGGAGTTTGAACAGGGCGTACGAGCAGTACTTC. Its translation is CAWSLNRAYEQYF.